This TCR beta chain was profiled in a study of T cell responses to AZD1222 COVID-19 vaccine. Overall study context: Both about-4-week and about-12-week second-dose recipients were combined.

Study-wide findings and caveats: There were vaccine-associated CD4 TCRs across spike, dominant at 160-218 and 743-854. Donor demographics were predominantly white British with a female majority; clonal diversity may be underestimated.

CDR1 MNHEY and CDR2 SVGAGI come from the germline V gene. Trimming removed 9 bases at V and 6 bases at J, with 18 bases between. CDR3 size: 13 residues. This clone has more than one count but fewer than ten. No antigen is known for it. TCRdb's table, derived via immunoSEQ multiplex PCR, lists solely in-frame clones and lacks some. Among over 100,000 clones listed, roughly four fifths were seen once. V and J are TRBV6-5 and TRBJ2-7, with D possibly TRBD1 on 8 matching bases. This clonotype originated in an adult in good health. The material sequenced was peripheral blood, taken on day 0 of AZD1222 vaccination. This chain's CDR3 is CASTTTGEGEQYF. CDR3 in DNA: TGTGCCAGTACCACGACAGGGGAGGGCGAGCAGTACTTC.